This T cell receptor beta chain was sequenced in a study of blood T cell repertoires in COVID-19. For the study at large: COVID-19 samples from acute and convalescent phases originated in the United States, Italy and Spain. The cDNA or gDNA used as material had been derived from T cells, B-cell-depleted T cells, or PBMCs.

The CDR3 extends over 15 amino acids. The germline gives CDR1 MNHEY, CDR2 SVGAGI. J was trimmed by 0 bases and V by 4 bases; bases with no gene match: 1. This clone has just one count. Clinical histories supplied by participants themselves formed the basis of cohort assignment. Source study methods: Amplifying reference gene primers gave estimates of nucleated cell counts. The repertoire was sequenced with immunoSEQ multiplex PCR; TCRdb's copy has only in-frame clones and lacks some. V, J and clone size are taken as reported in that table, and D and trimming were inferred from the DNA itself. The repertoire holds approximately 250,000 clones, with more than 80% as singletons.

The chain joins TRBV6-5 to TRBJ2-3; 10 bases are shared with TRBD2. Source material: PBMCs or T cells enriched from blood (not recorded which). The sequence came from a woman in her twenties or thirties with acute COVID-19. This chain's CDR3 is CASSFSGRSTDTQYF. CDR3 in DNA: TGTGCCAGCAGTTTTAGCGGGAGGAGCACAGATACGCAGTATTTT.